This T cell receptor beta chain came from a study of blood T cells in healthy people across ages. CDR1 is SGHTA and CDR2 is FQGTGA in the germline V gene. This CDR3 has 16 residues. The trim removed 5 bases at V and 4 bases at J, leaving 5 bases unmatched. Combining a sample-barcoded 5' primer with a J-beta primer mix, a second PCR ran for about 7 to 11 cycles. TCRdb recomputed calls from the 5' RACE reads with MiXCR, one row per CDR3 protein. The table lists about 750,000 distinct CDR3 sequences, roughly 50% of them singletons. The rearrangement joins TRBV7-3 to TRBJ2-3, with TRBD2 matching 14 bases. The material sequenced was blood. The receptor was derived from an elderly man in good health. The CDR3 DNA follows: TGTGCCAGCAGCACAGGACTAGCGGGAGGCGCAGATACGCAGTATTTT. It yields the protein CASSTGLAGGADTQYF.